This T cell receptor beta chain was recorded in a study of human T cells and chemical hapten exposure. Turning to the study itself: Patches with 0.01% DPC went on the upper back, and the tests were read at 6 days. Study conclusions and caveats: The presence of alopecia in the donors means their immune response may differ from healthy people's.

From the RACE reads, TCRdb called clonotypes with MiXCR, one entry per CDR3 protein. The repertoire holds around 300,000 distinct CDR3 sequences, with 5.5% as singletons. To note about this clonotype: What it binds is unknown.

Germline V gene sequence: CDR1 DFQATT, CDR2 SNEGSKA (reference sequence). Deletions cut 0 bases from V and 5 bases from J, with 16 bases between. CDR3 size: 15 residues. Noted time point: pre-sensitization, week 0. The treatment was: therapeutic diphenylcyclopropenone sensitization with weekly scalp DPC. The specimen comprised whole blood, sampled in connection with sensitization to the hapten diphenylcyclopropenone (DPC). This sequence originates from a woman aged 18-29 years with alopecia areata. Some clones in this sample may be carry-over from other donors' samples. The chain combines TRBV20-1 with TRBJ1-1; D gene ambiguous. CDR3 sequence reads: CSARDMKPHVTEAFF. Here the CDR3 DNA reads TGCAGTGCTAGAGATATGAAACCCCATGTGACTGAAGCTTTCTTT.